This T cell receptor (beta chain) is from a study of cytomegalovirus exposure and HLA in healthy donors. Study background: Earlier, about 179 million T cells were analyzed, and 90 million to 140 million unique TCR beta sequences were found among them. Roughly 80 million unique TCRs from HLA-typed donors made up an early data release. Study-wide results and limits: V segments that were indistinguishable, TRBV6-2 and TRBV6-3 among them, were omitted from analysis.

PCR involved 60 Vbeta and 13 Jbeta primers. Produced via immunoSEQ multiplex PCR; TCRdb's table is partial and in-frame only. The sample lists over 150,000 clones; about four fifths were seen once. As to this clone: Its antigen remains unknown.

The CDR3 is 17 amino acids. V lost 5 bases, J lost 4 bases, and 13 bases stayed unmatched. Germline-derived CDR1 and CDR2 are SEHNR and FQNEAQ (reference sequence). While unrecorded immune exposures were likely, the donors were nominally healthy when sampled. This rearrangement joins TRBV7-9 to TRBJ1-2, with TRBD1 matching 10 bases. This clonotype was sampled from a girl aged 10-17 years in good health and CMV-seropositive. The sequencing input was PBMCs. The CDR3 region has the DNA TGTGCCAGCAGCGCCGGACTTCGCGGACAGGGGGTCTATGGCTACACCTTC. It translates to CASSAGLRGQGVYGYTF.